These T cell receptor beta chains were read from a single sample in a study of OX40 agonist ivuxolimab in advanced cancers. Clones were read by immunoSEQ multiplex PCR, and TCRdb kept only the in-frame ones, dropping some. In the table there are roughly 41,000 clones, around 83% of which are singletons. The input for sequencing was CD4+ or CD8+ T cells sorted from blood, taken in a trial of the OX40 agonist ivuxolimab. These TCRs come from an adult with an advanced solid tumor such as melanoma, head and neck, liver or kidney cancer. CDR3s include the opening cysteine and the closing phenylalanine or tryptophan. D genes are given only for firm matches.

j_call: TRBJ2-7
d_call: NA
v_call: TRBV5-4
cdr3_aa: CASSPRDSYEQYF
cdr3_nt: TGTGCCAGCAGCCCGCGGGACTCCTACGAGCAGTACTTC

j_call: TRBJ2-5
d_call: TRBD2
v_call: TRBV5-1
cdr3_aa: CASSSRLTSGEETQYF
cdr3_nt: TGCGCCAGCAGCTCCCGCCTGACTAGCGGGGAAGAGACCCAGTACTTC

j_call: TRBJ1-3
d_call: NA
v_call: TRBV9
cdr3_aa: CASSPGRSGVDTIYF
cdr3_nt: TGTGCCAGCAGCCCAGGGAGATCAGGGGTCGACACCATATATTTT

j_call: TRBJ2-1
d_call: NA
v_call: TRBV5-4
cdr3_aa: CASSLPGRGLSYNEQFF
cdr3_nt: TGTGCCAGCAGCTTACCCGGACGGGGGCTCTCCTACAATGAGCAGTTCTTC

j_call: TRBJ2-2
d_call: TRBD1
v_call: TRBV7-9
cdr3_aa: CASSPPTGLDTGELFF
cdr3_nt: TGTGCCAGCAGCCCACCGACAGGGCTGGACACCGGGGAGCTGTTTTTT

j_call: TRBJ2-1
d_call: TRBD2
v_call: TRBV18
cdr3_aa: CASSPPTSGDRGLNLYEQFF
cdr3_nt: TGTGCCAGCTCACCACCGACTAGCGGGGACCGTGGCCTGAATCTCTATGAGCAGTTCTTC

j_call: TRBJ2-2
d_call: NA
v_call: TRBV5-3
cdr3_aa: CARARTVKANTGELFF
cdr3_nt: TGTGCCAGAGCCCGGACAGTCAAAGCGAACACCGGGGAGCTGTTTTTT

j_call: TRBJ2-2
d_call: NA
v_call: TRBV6-5
cdr3_aa: CASSIKQGTTGELFF
cdr3_nt: TGTGCCAGCAGTATAAAACAGGGTACCACCGGGGAGCTGTTTTTT

j_call: TRBJ1-1
d_call: NA
v_call: TRBV5-1
cdr3_aa: CASSPTGDTEAFF
cdr3_nt: TGCGCCAGCAGCCCGACCGGGGACACTGAAGCTTTCTTT

j_call: TRBJ2-3
d_call: TRBD2
v_call: TRBV5-1
cdr3_aa: CASSPVGRGDADTQYF
cdr3_nt: TGCGCCAGCAGCCCCGTAGGGCGGGGGGATGCAGATACGCAGTATTTT

j_call: TRBJ2-7
d_call: TRBD2
v_call: TRBV5-5
cdr3_aa: CASSLLSGDSYEQYF
cdr3_nt: TGTGCCAGCAGCTTGTTAAGCGGGGATTCCTACGAGCAGTACTTC

j_call: TRBJ1-6
d_call: NA
v_call: TRBV7-3
cdr3_aa: CASSLEARANSPLHF
cdr3_nt: TGTGCCAGCAGCTTAGAGGCCAGAGCCAATTCACCCCTCCACTTT

j_call: TRBJ2-5
d_call: NA
v_call: TRBV19
cdr3_aa: CASSFRGGETQYF
cdr3_nt: TGTGCCAGTAGTTTCAGGGGGGGAGAGACCCAGTACTTC

j_call: TRBJ2-7
d_call: TRBD1
v_call: TRBV29-1
cdr3_aa: CSVAIRGPGDEQYF
cdr3_nt: TGCAGCGTTGCCATCAGGGGGCCCGGGGACGAGCAGTACTTC

j_call: TRBJ1-6
d_call: TRBD1
v_call: TRBV5-6
cdr3_aa: CASSPRGRWNSPLHF
cdr3_nt: TGTGCCAGCAGCCCCAGGGGGCGGTGGAATTCACCCCTCCACTTT

j_call: TRBJ2-2
d_call: NA
v_call: TRBV9
cdr3_aa: CASSVVGGDTGELFF
cdr3_nt: TGTGCCAGCAGCGTAGTGGGGGGTGACACCGGGGAGCTGTTTTTT

j_call: TRBJ1-5
d_call: NA
v_call: TRBV19
cdr3_aa: CASSIQGSDNQPQHF
cdr3_nt: TGTGCCAGTAGTATTCAGGGTAGCGACAATCAGCCCCAGCATTTT

j_call: TRBJ2-3
d_call: TRBD1
v_call: TRBV7-9
cdr3_aa: CASSRGGGRQDTQYF
cdr3_nt: TGTGCCAGCAGCCGAGGGGGCGGCCGCCAGGATACGCAGTATTTT